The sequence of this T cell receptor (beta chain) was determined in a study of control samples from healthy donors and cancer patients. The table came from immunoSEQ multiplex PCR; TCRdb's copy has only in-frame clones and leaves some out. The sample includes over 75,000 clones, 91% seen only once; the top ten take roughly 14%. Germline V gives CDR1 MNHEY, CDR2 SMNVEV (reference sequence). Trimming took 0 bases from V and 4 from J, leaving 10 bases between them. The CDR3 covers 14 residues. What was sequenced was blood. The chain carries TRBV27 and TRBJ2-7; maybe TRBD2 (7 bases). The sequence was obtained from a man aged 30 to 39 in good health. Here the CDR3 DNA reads TGTGCCAGCAGTTTATCCGGGGGGCTGTACGAGCAGTACTTC. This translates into CASSLSGGLYEQYF.